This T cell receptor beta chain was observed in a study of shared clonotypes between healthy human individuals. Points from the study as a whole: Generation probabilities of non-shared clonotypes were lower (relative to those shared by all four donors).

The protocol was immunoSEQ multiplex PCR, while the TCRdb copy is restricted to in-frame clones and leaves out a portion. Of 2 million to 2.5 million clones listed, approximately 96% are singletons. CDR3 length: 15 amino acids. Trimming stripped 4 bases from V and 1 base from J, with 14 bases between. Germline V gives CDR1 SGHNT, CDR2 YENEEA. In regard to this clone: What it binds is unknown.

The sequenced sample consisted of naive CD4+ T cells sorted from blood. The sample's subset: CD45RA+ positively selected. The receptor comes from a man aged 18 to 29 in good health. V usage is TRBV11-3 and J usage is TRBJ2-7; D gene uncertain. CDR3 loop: CASSSLSRVSYEQYF. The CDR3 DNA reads TGTGCCAGCAGCTCCCTCTCCCGCGTATCCTACGAGCAGTACTTC.